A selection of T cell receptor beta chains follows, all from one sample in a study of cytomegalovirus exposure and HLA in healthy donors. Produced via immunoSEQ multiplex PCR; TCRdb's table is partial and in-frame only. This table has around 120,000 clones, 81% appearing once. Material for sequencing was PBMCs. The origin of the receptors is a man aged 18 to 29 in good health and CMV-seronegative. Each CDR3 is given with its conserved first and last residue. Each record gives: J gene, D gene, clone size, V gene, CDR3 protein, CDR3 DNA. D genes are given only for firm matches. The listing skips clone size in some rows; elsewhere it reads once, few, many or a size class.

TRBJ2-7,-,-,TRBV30,CAWSFGRANEQYF,TGTGCCTGGAGCTTCGGCAGGGCTAACGAGCAGTACTTC
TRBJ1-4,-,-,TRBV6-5,CASSSLTGVDEKLFF,TGTGCCAGCAGTTCCCTGACGGGAGTCGATGAAAAACTGTTTTTT
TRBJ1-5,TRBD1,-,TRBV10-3,CAISESGGRNQPQHF,TGTGCCATCAGTGAGTCAGGGGGCCGAAATCAGCCCCAGCATTTT
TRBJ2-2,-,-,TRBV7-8,CASSSRGKDTGELFF,TGTGCCAGCAGCTCGCGGGGAAAGGACACCGGGGAGCTGTTTTTT
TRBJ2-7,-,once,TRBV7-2,CASSYGDSGYEQYF,TGTGCCAGCAGCTACGGGGACTCAGGCTACGAGCAGTACTTC
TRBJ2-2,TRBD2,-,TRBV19,CATKDVAGGPGELFF,TGTGCCACGAAGGACGTAGCGGGGGGCCCCGGGGAGCTGTTTTTT
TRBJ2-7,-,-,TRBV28,CASRPPGLYEQYF,TGTGCCAGCCGTCCCCCTGGCCTTTACGAGCAGTACTTC
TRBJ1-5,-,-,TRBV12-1,CASSFEGRSNQPQHF,TGTGCCAGCAGCTTTGAAGGGAGGAGCAATCAGCCCCAGCATTTT
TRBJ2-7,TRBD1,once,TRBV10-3,CAISGQGAYEQYF,TGTGCCATCAGCGGGCAGGGGGCGTACGAGCAGTACTTC
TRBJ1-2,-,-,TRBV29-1,CSVSVISGYTF,TGCAGCGTATCGGTAATCTCGGGCTACACCTTC
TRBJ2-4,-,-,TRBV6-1,CASSEWGPKNIQYF,TGTGCCAGCAGTGAATGGGGGCCGAAAAACATTCAGTACTTC
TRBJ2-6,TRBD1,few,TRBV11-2,CASSPTGSGANVLTF,TGTGCCAGCAGCCCGACAGGGTCTGGGGCCAACGTCCTGACTTTC
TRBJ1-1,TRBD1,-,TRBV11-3,CASSQGQVNEAFF,TGTGCCAGCAGCCAAGGACAGGTGAATGAAGCTTTCTTT
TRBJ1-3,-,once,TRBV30,CAWSEQVYTIYF,TGTGCCTGGAGTGAACAAGTGTACACCATATATTTT
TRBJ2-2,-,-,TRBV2,CASSEGRNTGELFF,TGTGCCAGCAGTGAGGGGAGGAACACCGGGGAGCTGTTTTTT
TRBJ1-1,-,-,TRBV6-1,CASRLLRDHTEAFF,TGTGCCAGCAGACTACTCAGGGATCACACTGAAGCTTTCTTT
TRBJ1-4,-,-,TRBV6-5,CASSLDRRYGKLFF,TGTGCCAGCAGTCTCGACAGGCGCTATGGAAAACTGTTTTTT
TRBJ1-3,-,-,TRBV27,CASGAPSGNTIYF,TGTGCCAGCGGGGCGCCGAGCGGAAACACCATATATTTT
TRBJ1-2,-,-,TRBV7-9,CASSLGFREDYGYTF,TGTGCCAGCAGCTTAGGTTTTAGGGAGGACTATGGCTACACCTTC
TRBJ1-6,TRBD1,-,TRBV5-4,CASSSSRDRVFRNSPLHF,TGTGCCAGCAGCTCGTCCCGGGACAGGGTTTTTAGAAATTCACCCCTCCACTTT
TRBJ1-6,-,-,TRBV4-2,CASSQPSGNYNSPLHF,TGTGCCAGCAGCCAACCTTCAGGGAACTATAATTCACCCCTCCACTTT
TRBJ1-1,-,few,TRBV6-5,CASSPSDTEAFF,TGTGCCAGCAGCCCTTCGGACACTGAAGCTTTCTTT
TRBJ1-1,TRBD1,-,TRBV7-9,CAIPGQLLNTEAFF,TGTGCCATCCCGGGACAGCTTCTGAACACTGAAGCTTTCTTT
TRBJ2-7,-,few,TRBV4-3,CASSHQTGSYEQYF,TGCGCCAGCAGCCACCAGACAGGTTCCTACGAGCAGTACTTC
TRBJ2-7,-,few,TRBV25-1,CAREGYEQYF,TGTGCCAGGGAGGGCTACGAGCAGTACTTC
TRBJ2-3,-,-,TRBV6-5,CASSYSRVDTQYF,TGTGCCAGCAGTTATAGTCGGGTAGATACGCAGTATTTT
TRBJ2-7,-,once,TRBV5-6,CASSTPRSPYEQYF,TGTGCCAGCAGTACCCCTCGTAGCCCCTACGAGCAGTACTTC
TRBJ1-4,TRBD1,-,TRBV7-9,CASSLGTGVLTNEKLFF,TGTGCCAGCAGCTTGGGGACAGGGGTATTGACTAATGAAAAACTGTTTTTT
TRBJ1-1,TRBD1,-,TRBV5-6,CASSLGPGGLMNTEAFF,TGTGCCAGCAGCTTGGGGCCAGGGGGCCTTATGAACACTGAAGCTTTCTTT
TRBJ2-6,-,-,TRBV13,CASSLGRISGANVLTF,TGTGCCAGCAGCTTAGGCAGAATCTCTGGGGCCAACGTCCTGACTTTC
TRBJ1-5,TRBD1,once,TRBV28,CASSPSTGGWNNQPQHF,TGTGCCAGCAGTCCTTCGACAGGGGGATGGAACAATCAGCCCCAGCATTTT